This T cell receptor (beta chain) came from a study of T cell responses to AZD1222 COVID-19 vaccine (dated by TCRdb to the early 2020s). Study-wide context: TCR sequencing was performed for approximately 240 trial participants, of whom around 210 were given two doses of AZD1222 and approximately 26 were given two doses of MenACWY control vaccine. Trial participants were enrolled by age into 18-55, 56-69 and 70-plus year subgroups, with around 150, 28 and 57 TCR-sequenced participants respectively.

Interpreted using the paper, the time point label stands for: about 28 days (+/-7) after the second vaccine dose. AZD1222 recipients with second doses at about 4 weeks or about 12 weeks were pooled, because spike-specific TCR depth and breadth did not differ between schedules. The vaccinee samples were drawn from two UK trials, COV001 and COV002, one of which was a single-blind randomized controlled phase 2/3 trial testing AZD1222 (ChAdOx1 nCoV-19) in healthy adults. For TCRbeta chain sequencing, PBMC samples from trial participants were taken at day 0 and at day 28 after the second dose. Paper-wide results and their limitations: Because no day 14 peak-response samples were available, repertoires were characterized only after the peak T cell response. In the small 56-69-year group, the increase in depth fell short of significance, most likely because of low power. After two AZD1222 doses, spike-specific TCR breadth and depth were significantly higher than at day 0 and than in MenACWY recipients. The vaccine-associated CD4 TCRs covered the entire spike protein, and the dominant responses fell in regions 160-218 and 743-854. Conclusions about previously exposed vaccinees are limited because only a handful of AZD1222 recipients were SARS-CoV-2 seropositive at baseline. Epitopes outside the regions mutated in the B.1.351 and B.1.1.7 variants were reportedly recognized by nearly half of the unique spike-specific TCRs. Most participants were white British and females outnumbered males, and the authors suggested that clonal diversity may have been underestimated.

This clone was counted once. Its antigen target is currently unknown. The sample holds no much larger clone one base away, and base qualities are not on file. The CDR3 regions of human TCRbeta chains were analyzed by immunosequencing. The authors' pipeline ran thus. TCRs in the repertoires were matched against a reference library of SARS-CoV-2-specific TCRs that had been generated with the MIRA antigen-specificity platform. Breadth was defined as the fraction of unique TCRs that were SARS-CoV-2-associated. Depth was defined as the fraction of total T cells that were SARS-CoV-2-associated. Using the MIRA data, each spike-specific TCR was mapped to the spike region that the TCR reacts to and placed in a CD4 or CD8 class. Log10-transformed breadth and depth values were compared by one-way ANOVA with Sidak's multiple comparisons tests. The clones in this table, taken by TCRdb from immuneACCESS, are in-frame only. Not every clone is retained; where verified, under half of the shortfall comes from an unresolved V gene, and the cause of the rest is unknown. V and J calls and clone size are copied from that table; D and trimming were computed from the DNA. Recorded for this sample are some 120,000 clones; around 86% of them occurred a single time. The leading ten clones occupy about 3% of the sample.

V loses 4 bases of germline sequence and J loses 0 bases, and the interval between the two ends is 4 bases. The germline V gene (reference sequence) sets CDR1 to SEHNR and CDR2 to FQNEAQ. From the cysteine through the phenylalanine, the CDR3 covers 12 amino acids. The DNA shown is the 36-base CDR3, in frame from base 1. The sequence derives from an adult who received the AZD1222 COVID-19 vaccine. The starting material was peripheral blood, obtained 28 days after the second AZD1222 dose. The receptor chain draws on TRBV7-9 and TRBJ2-7, with the D segment identity uncertain. The CDR3 reads as follows: CASSSSSYEQYF. The DNA sequence is TGTGCCAGCAGCTCAAGCTCCTACGAGCAGTACTTC.